This TCR beta chain emerged from a study of blood T cell repertoires in COVID-19. On the study more broadly: Some COVID-19 samples were acute and others convalescent; all came from the United States, Italy and Spain. Sample material is recorded as cDNA or gDNA derived from T cells, B-cell-depleted T cells, or PBMCs.

Repertoires were generated with immunoSEQ multiplex PCR, while TCRdb's copy carries only in-frame clones and drops some. The sample consists of roughly 200,000 clones, 80% to 90% of them appearing once. Germline values: CDR1 SEHNR, CDR2 FQNEAQ (reference sequence). The CDR3 is 14 residues long. Trimming stripped 1 base from V and 4 bases from J, with 10 bases between. The chain carries TRBV7-9 and TRBJ1-1; a possible D gene is TRBD1 (5 bases). This TCR was recovered from a man aged 60-69 years who had recovered from COVID-19. Sequenced: peripheral blood. The CDR3 DNA is TGTGCCAGCAGCTTAGAAGGGGCGGCCACTGAAGCTTTCTTT. This encodes CASSLEGAATEAFF.